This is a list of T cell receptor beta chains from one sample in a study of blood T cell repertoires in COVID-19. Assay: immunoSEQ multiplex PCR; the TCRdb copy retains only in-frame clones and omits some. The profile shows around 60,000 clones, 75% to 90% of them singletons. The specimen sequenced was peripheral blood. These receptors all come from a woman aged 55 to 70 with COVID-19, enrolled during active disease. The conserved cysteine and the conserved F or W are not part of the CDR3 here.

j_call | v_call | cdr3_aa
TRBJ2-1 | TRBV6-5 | ASTWGDNEQF
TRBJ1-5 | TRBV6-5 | ASRLGQGSVGPQH
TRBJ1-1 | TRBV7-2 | ASSLVAPGQVTF
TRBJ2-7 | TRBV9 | ASSVGQGVIYEQY
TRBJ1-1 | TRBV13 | ASSFWTGNTEAF
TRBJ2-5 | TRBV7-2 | ASSLSETQY
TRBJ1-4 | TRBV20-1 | SAARGEKLF
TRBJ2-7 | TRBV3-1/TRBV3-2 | ASSQGAGSFLEQY
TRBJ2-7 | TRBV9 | ASSASDSGYEQY
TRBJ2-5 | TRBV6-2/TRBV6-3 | ASSRASGGGETQY
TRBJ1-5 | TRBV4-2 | ASSQDAPRDRAGQPQH
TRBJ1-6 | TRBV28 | ASVRSGQGHSPLH
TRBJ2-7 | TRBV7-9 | ASSMDTSYEQY
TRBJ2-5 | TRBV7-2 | ASSRRQGGKTQY
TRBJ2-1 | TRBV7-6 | ASSLGLAGDVYNEQF
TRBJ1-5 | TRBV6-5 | ASSPSGNQPQH
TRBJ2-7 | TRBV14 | ASSQVRAGSAEQY
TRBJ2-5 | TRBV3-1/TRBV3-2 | ASRGQGARETQY
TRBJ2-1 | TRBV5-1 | ASSSGWTGINEQF
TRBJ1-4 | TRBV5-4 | ASSLFQGAEKLF
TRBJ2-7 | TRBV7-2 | ASSLVAGGVVHEQY
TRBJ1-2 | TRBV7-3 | ASSPHSRGQGYT
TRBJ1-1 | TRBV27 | ASSFNSFTEAF
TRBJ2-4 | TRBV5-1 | ASSSRSNIQY
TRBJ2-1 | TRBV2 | ASNRGGEGEQF
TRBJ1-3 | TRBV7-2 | ASSLESQGNTIY
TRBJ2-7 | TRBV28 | ASRTGGYEQY
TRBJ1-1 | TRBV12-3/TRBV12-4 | ASRTGGDTEAF
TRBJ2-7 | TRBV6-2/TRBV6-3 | ASSPLSGASYEQY
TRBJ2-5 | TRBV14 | ASSAGSLTQY
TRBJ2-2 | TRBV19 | ATGGGQNTGELF
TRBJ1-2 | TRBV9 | ASSAGSGDYGYT
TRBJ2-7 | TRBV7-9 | ASSSGGGQAYEQY
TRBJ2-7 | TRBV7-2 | ASSLRGGYEQY
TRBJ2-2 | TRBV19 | ASRREGRVTGELF
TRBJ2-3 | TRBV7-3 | ASSPTSGRTDTQY
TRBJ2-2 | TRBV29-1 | SVEPTGTTGELF
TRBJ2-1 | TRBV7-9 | ASSPKASYNEQF
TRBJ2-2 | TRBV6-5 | ASKRPGMDTGELF
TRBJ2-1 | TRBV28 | ASSFLGQGNEQF
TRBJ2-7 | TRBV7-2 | ASSRDRMSSYEQY
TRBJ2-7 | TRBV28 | ASSLLVTGLASPYEQY